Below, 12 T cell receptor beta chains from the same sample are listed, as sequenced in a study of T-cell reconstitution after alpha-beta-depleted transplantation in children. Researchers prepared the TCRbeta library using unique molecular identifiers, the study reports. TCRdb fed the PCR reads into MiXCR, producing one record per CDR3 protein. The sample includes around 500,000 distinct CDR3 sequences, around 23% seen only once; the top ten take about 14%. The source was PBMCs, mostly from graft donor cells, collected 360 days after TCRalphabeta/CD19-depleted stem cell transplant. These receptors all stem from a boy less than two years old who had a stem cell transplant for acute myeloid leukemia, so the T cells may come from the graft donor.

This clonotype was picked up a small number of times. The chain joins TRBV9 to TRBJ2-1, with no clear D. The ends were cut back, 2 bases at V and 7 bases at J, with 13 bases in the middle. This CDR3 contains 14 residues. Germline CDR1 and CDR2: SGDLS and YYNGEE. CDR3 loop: CASSVLDLGNEQFF. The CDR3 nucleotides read TGTGCCAGCAGCGTTCTAGACTTGGGGAATGAGCAGTTCTTC.

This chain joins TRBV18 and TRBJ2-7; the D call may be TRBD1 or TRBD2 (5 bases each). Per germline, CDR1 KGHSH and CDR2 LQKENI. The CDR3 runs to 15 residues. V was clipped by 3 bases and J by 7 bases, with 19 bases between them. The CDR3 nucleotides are TGTGCCAGCTCACCGGGGCAGGGAGAAACGTGGGAGCAGTACGTC. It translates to CASSPGQGETWEQYV.

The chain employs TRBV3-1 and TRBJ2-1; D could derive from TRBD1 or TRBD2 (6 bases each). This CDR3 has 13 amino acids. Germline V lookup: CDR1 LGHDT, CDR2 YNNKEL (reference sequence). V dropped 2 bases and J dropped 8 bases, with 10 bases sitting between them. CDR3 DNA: TGTGCCAGCAGCCAAAGGGGGGCAGATGAGCAGTTCTTC. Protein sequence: CASSQRGADEQFF.

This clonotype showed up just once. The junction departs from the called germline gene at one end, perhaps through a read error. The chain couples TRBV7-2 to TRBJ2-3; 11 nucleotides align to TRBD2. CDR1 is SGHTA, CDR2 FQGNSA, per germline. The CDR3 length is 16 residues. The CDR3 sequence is CTSSLAGGQRVDTQYF. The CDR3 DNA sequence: TGTACCAGCAGCCTAGCGGGGGGCCAGAGGGTCGATACGCAGTATTTT.

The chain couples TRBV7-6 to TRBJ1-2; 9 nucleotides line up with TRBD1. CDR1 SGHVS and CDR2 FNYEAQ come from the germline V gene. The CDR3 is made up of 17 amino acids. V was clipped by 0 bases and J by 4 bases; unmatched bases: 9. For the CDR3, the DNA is TGTGCCAGCAGCTTAGCGCAGACCGGGACAGGGACCTATGGCTACACCTTC. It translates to CASSLAQTGTGTYGYTF.

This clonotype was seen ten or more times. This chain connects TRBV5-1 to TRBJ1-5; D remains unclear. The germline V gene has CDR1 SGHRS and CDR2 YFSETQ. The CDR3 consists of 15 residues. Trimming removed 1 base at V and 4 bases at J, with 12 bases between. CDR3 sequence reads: CASSLNSGGNQPQHF. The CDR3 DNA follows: TGCGCCAGCAGCTTGAATTCCGGAGGGAATCAGCCCCAGCATTTT.

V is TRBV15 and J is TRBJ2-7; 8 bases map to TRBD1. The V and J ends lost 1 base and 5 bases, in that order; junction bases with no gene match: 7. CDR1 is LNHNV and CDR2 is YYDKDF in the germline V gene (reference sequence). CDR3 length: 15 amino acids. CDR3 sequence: CATSRAQGAVDEQYF. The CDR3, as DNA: TGTGCCACCAGCAGAGCGCAGGGGGCCGTGGACGAGCAGTACTTC.

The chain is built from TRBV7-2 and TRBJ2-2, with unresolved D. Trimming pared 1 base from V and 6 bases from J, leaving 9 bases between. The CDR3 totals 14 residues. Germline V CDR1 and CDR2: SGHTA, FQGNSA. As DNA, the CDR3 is TGTGCCAGCAGCTTAGTGTCCGGGTCCGGGGAGCTGTTTTTT. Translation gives CASSLVSGSGELFF.

In DNA, the CDR3 is TGTGCCAGCAGTTACCCTATGAACACTGAAGCTTTCTTT. Translated, it gives CASSYPMNTEAFF. V gene TRBV28 combines with J gene TRBJ1-1; unclear D gene. This CDR3 has 13 residues. CDR1 and CDR2 (germline): MDHEN, SYDVKM. Trimming cost V 4 bases and J 0 bases, with 6 bases left between them.

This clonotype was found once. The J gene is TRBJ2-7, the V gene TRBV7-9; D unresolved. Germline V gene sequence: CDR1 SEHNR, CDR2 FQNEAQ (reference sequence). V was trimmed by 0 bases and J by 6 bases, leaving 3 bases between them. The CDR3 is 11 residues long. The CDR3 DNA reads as TGTGCCAGCAGCTTAGCTGCCGAGCAGTACGTC. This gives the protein CASSLAAEQYV.

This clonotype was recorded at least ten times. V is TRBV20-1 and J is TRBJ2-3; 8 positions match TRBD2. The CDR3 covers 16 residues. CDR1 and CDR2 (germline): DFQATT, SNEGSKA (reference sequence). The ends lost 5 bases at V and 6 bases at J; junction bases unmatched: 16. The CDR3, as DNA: TGCAGTGCTGTAGAAGCGGGGGAAGGGGGAGCGGATACGCAGTATTTT. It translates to CSAVEAGEGGADTQYF.

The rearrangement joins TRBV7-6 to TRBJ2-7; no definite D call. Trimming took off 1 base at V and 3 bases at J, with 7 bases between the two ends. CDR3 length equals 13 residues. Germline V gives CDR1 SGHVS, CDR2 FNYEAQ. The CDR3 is CASSLGWGYEQYF. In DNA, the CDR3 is TGTGCCAGCAGCTTAGGTTGGGGCTACGAGCAGTACTTC.